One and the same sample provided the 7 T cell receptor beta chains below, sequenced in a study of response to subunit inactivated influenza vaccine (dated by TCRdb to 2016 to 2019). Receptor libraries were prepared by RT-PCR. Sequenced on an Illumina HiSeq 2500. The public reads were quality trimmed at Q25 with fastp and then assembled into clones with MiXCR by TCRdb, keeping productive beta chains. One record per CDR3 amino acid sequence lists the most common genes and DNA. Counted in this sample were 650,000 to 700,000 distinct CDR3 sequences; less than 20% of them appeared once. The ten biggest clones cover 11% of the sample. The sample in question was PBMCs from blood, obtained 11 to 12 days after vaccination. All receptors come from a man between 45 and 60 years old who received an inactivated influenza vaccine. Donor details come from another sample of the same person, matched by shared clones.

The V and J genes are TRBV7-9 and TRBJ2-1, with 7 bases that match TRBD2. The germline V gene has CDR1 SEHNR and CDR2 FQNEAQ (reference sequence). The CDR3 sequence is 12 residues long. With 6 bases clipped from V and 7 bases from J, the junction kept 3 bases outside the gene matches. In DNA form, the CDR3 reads TGTGCCAGCAGAGCGGGACGGAATGAGCAGTTCTTC. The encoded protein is CASRAGRNEQFF.

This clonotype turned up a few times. CDR3 coding DNA: TGTGCCAGCAGCTTAGTCAGAGGAGCCAATCAGCCCCAGCATTTT. It yields the protein CASSLVRGANQPQHF. The V and J genes are TRBV7-2 and TRBJ1-5, with D uncertain. Germline assignment: CDR1 SGHTA and CDR2 FQGNSA. V shed 1 base and J shed 3 bases, with 10 bases lying between them. The CDR3 spans 15 residues.

The CDR3 region has the DNA TGTGCCACCAGCGAACGGTCAGACAATGAGCAGTTCTTC. It yields the protein CATSERSDNEQFF. The genes are TRBV15 and TRBJ2-1; no firm D call. V was trimmed by 5 bases and J by 5 bases, leaving 10 bases between them. There are 13 residues in the CDR3. Germline lookup yields CDR1 LNHNV and CDR2 YYDKDF (reference sequence).

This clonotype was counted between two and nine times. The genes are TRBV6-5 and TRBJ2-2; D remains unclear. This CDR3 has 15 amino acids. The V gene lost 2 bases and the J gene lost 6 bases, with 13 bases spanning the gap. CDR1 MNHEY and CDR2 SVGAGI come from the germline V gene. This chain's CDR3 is CASSYGMGFSGELFF. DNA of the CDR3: TGTGCCAGCAGTTACGGGATGGGGTTCTCCGGGGAGCTGTTTTTT.

The CDR3 is CASSPVSLGQYF. CDR3 sequence (DNA): TGTGCCAGCAGCCCCGTGAGCCTGGGGCAGTACTTC. The chain uses TRBV2 and TRBJ2-7; D gene unclear. There are 12 residues in the CDR3. Trimming removed 6 bases from V and 9 bases from J, with 15 bases in between. CDR1 is SNHLY and CDR2 is FYNNEI in the germline V gene.

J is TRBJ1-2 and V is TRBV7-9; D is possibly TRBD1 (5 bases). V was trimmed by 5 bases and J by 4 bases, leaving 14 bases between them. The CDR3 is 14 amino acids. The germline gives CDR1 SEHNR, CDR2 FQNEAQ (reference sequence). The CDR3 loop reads CASSPSVTAYGYTF. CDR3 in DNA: TGTGCCAGCAGCCCCTCCGTGACAGCCTATGGCTACACCTTC.

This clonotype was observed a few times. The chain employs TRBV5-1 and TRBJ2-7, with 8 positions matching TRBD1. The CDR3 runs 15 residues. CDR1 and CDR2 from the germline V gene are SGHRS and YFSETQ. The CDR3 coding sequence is TGCATCAGCAGCTTGGGCGGGACAGGACTCTACGAGCAGTACTTC. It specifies CISSLGGTGLYEQYF. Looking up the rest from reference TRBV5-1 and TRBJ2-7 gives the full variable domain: KAGVTQTPRYLIKTRGQQVTLSCSPISGHRSVSWYQQTPGQGLQFLFEYFSETQRNKGNFPGRFSGRQFSNSRSEMNVSTLELGDSALYLCISSLGGTGLYEQYFGPGTRLTVT.